This T cell receptor (beta chain) was retrieved from a study of blood T cell repertoires in COVID-19. Whole-study context: Researchers got acute and convalescent COVID-19 samples from the United States, Italy and Spain.

Per the study methods: Quantification of nucleated cells was approximated via reference gene primer amplification. Measured with immunoSEQ multiplex PCR; TCRdb has only the in-frame clones, and not every one. The V and J calls and clone size were taken over from that table, and D and trimming were inferred from the DNA. The sample carries some 250,000 clones, 70% to 90% recorded once. V shed 9 bases and J shed 2 bases, with 19 bases lying between them. Germline V lookup: CDR1 MNHEY, CDR2 SVGAGI. CDR3 length equals 15 residues. J is TRBJ1-2 and V is TRBV6-5; D gene uncertain. The clonotype originates from a woman aged 25-40 years with acute or convalescent COVID-19. The sample was peripheral blood. CDR3 sequence: CASKTRGSSNYGYTF. Written as DNA, the CDR3 is TGTGCCAGTAAAACGAGAGGGAGCAGCAACTATGGCTACACCTTC.